This TCR beta chain was identified in a study of blood T cell repertoires in COVID-19. Turning to the study itself: From T cells, B-cell-depleted T cells, or PBMCs came the material, which was cDNA or gDNA.

CDR1 is LNHDA and CDR2 is SQIVND in the germline V gene (reference sequence). The V and J ends lost 5 bases and 5 bases, in that order; junction bases with no gene match: 10. This CDR3 is 15 amino acids long. Repertoires were generated with immunoSEQ multiplex PCR, while TCRdb's copy carries only in-frame clones and drops some. Of about 190,000 clones in the sample, around 82% were seen once. V usage is TRBV19 and J usage is TRBJ1-2; the match to TRBD1 covers 8 bases. The sequenced sample was PBMCs or T cells enriched from blood (not recorded which). This sequence originates from a woman aged 60-70 years with acute COVID-19. The chain's CDR3 is CASSAGGGRVYGYTF. The CDR3 DNA is TGTGCCAGTAGTGCAGGGGGCGGTCGGGTATATGGCTACACCTTC.